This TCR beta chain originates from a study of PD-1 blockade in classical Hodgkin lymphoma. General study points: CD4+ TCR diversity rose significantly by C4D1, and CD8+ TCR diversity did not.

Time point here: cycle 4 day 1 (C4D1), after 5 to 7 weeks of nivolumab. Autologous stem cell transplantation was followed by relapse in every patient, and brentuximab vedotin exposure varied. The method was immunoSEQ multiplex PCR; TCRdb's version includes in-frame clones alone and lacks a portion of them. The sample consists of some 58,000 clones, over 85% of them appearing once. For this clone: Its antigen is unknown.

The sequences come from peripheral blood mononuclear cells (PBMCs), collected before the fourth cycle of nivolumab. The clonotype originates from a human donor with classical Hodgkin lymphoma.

The CDR3 DNA follows: TGCGCCAGCAGCCAACTGGGACAGGGAGATAATCAGCCCCAGCATTTT. This translates into CASSQLGQGDNQPQHF. The V and J genes are TRBV4-1 and TRBJ1-5; the match to TRBD1 covers 9 bases. Germline CDR1 MGHRA, CDR2 YSYEKL. The CDR3 consists of 16 residues. V lost 2 bases to trimming and J lost 4 bases; unmatched junction nucleotides: 6.